This TCR beta chain was captured in a study of cytomegalovirus exposure and HLA in healthy donors. PCR used 60 Vbeta primers and 13 Jbeta primers. Using immunoSEQ multiplex PCR, the repertoire was profiled, and TCRdb retains in-frame clones only, with some absent. The sample yields approximately 170,000 clones, about 77% seen once. Germline CDR1 reads SEHNR; CDR2 reads FQNEAQ (reference sequence). This CDR3 has 17 amino acids. V lost 0 bases, J lost 3 bases, and 9 bases stayed unmatched. This clonotype originated in a man aged 18 to 30 in good health and CMV-seropositive. The sample comprised PBMCs. V and J are TRBV7-9 and TRBJ2-7; 9 nucleotides agree with TRBD2. The CDR3 reads CASSLASSGKSLYEQYF. The CDR3 coding sequence is TGTGCCAGCAGCTTAGCGTCTAGCGGGAAGTCGCTCTACGAGCAGTACTTC. The whole variable domain, filled in from reference TRBV7-9 and TRBJ2-7, reads DTGVSQNPRHKITKRGQNVTFRCDPISEHNRLYWYRQTLGQGPEFLTYFQNEAQLEKSRLLSDRFSAERPKGSFSTLEIQRTEQGDSAMYLCASSLASSGKSLYEQYFGPGTRLTVT.